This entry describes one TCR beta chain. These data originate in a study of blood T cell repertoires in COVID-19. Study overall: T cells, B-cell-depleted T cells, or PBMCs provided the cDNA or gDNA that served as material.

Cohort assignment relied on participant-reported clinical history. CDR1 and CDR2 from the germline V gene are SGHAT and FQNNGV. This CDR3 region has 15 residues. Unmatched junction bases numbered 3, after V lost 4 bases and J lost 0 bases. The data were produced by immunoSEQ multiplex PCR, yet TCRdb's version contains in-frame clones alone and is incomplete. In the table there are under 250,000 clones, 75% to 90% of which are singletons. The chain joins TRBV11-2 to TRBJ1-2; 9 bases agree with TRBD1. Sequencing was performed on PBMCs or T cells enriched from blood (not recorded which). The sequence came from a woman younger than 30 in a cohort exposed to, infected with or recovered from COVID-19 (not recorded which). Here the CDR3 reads CASSSRDRANYGYTF. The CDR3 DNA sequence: TGTGCCAGCAGCTCCCGGGACAGGGCTAACTATGGCTACACCTTC.